This section outlines one T cell receptor beta chain sequence together with its context. Antigen specificity is unknown. The data are from a study of CD8 T cells in ankylosing spondylitis. Notes on the study in general: Clones linked to the disease showed a CD8+ phenotype. They occurred at relatively low frequencies in peripheral blood. Several of the motif variants were reported before in synovial fluid and blood from reactive arthritis. Reportedly, disease-linked clones are significantly enriched in ankylosing spondylitis patients' matched synovial fluid.

Generation of TCR beta libraries employed quantitative 5'-RACE incorporating molecular barcodes. TCRdb used MiXCR to reprocess the 5' RACE reads, holding one entry per CDR3 protein. The table lists around 280,000 distinct CDR3 sequences, 20% of them singletons. V shed 0 bases and J shed 11 bases, with 20 bases lying between them. This CDR3 is built from 15 residues. The V gene's germline CDR1 is SGHRS and CDR2 YFSETQ. V gene TRBV5-1 combines with J gene TRBJ1-1; tentative D call: TRBD1 (6 bases). The origin of this receptor is a male donor with ankylosing spondylitis or in good health (not recorded which). Material: blood, either unsorted or a sorted T cell fraction (not recorded which). CDR3 coding DNA: TGCGCCAGCAGCTTGGCCGGGACACCCCGTGGGGTGGCTTTCTTT. Translation: CASSLAGTPRGVAFF.